The rows below give T cell receptor beta chains drawn from one sample of a study of control samples from healthy donors and cancer patients. The table came from immunoSEQ multiplex PCR; TCRdb's copy has only in-frame clones and leaves some out. Seen here are nearly 200,000 clones, roughly nine tenths observed once, and the top ten hold roughly 1.9%. Sequencing was carried out using blood. These receptors all stem from a man between 25 and 39 years old in good health. Both conserved end residues are part of each CDR3. The D gene is left open where the match is weak. Rows give clone size only sometimes, using once, few, many, or a class for an expanded clone.

d_call j_call clone_size v_call cdr3_aa cdr3_nt
- TRBJ1-6 - TRBV15 CATSDRISVGSPLHF TGTGCCACCAGCGATCGGATTTCTGTGGGTTCACCCCTCCACTTT
TRBD1 TRBJ1-5 - TRBV27 CASSLGQGASNQPQHF TGTGCCAGCAGTTTGGGACAGGGGGCGAGCAATCAGCCCCAGCATTTT
- TRBJ1-3 - TRBV3-1/TRBV3-2 CASRTAGNTIYF TGTGCCAGCAGGACAGCCGGAAACACCATATATTTT
- TRBJ2-1 - TRBV21-1 CASSKEKRGFNKQFF TGTGCCAGCAGCAAAGAAAAGCGGGGTTTCAATAAGCAGTTCTTC
- TRBJ2-1 - TRBV27 CASSLASPTGTGEQFF TGTGCCAGCAGTCTAGCCTCCCCGACAGGAACGGGAGAGCAGTTCTTC
- TRBJ2-3 - TRBV15 CATRGGTDTQYF TGTGCCACCAGGGGGGGCACAGATACGCAGTATTTT
- TRBJ1-2 once TRBV5-1 CASSFRVPGGVGGYTF TGCGCCAGCAGCTTCCGGGTTCCAGGAGGGGTTGGCGGCTACACCTTC
TRBD1 TRBJ2-2 - TRBV7-9 CASSTRDRASGELFF TGTGCCAGCAGTACACGGGACAGGGCGTCCGGGGAGCTGTTTTTT
- TRBJ2-1 - TRBV6-5 CASRMTSAVNEQFF TGTGCCAGCAGAATGACTAGTGCAGTCAATGAGCAGTTCTTC
- TRBJ2-2 - TRBV18 CASSLNRETGELFF TGTGCCAGCTCACTCAACAGGGAAACCGGGGAGCTGTTTTTT
TRBD1 TRBJ1-3 - TRBV12-5 CASGLAQIFTRGLGGNTIYF TGTGCTAGTGGTTTGGCGCAAATTTTTACCAGGGGGCTTGGGGGAAACACCATATATTTT
- TRBJ2-7 - TRBV5-1 CASELGRQGNDEQYF TGCGCCAGCGAGCTTGGAAGGCAGGGTAACGACGAGCAGTACTTC
- TRBJ1-3 - TRBV5-4 CASYAPGYGNTIYF TGTGCCAGCTACGCACCGGGGTATGGAAACACCATATATTTT
- TRBJ2-2 - TRBV9 CASSGGGKATGELFF TGTGCCAGCAGCGGAGGGGGGAAGGCCACCGGGGAGCTGTTTTTT
TRBD1 TRBJ1-1 - TRBV7-9 CASSLSTGDTEAFF TGTGCCAGCAGCTTATCTACAGGGGACACTGAAGCTTTCTTT
TRBD1 TRBJ1-1 - TRBV7-3 CASSPDRDTEAFF TGTGCCAGCAGCCCAGACAGGGACACTGAAGCTTTCTTT
- TRBJ1-1 - TRBV7-2 CASSSMRDTEAFF TGTGCCAGCAGTAGCATGAGGGACACTGAAGCTTTCTTT
- TRBJ2-3 - TRBV9 CASSLASTDTQYF TGTGCCAGCAGTCTAGCTAGCACAGATACGCAGTATTTT
- TRBJ1-5 - TRBV5-3 CARSQTDSNQPQHF TGTGCCAGAAGCCAGACGGATAGCAATCAGCCCCAGCATTTT
- TRBJ2-3 - TRBV15 CATSRMKGTDTQYF TGTGCCACCAGCAGAATGAAGGGCACAGATACGCAGTATTTT
TRBD1 TRBJ1-2 - TRBV5-1 CASSSGTDGPYGYTF TGCGCCAGCAGCTCAGGGACAGACGGACCCTATGGCTACACCTTC
- TRBJ1-1 - TRBV6-1 CASSDRHYSEAFF TGTGCCAGCAGTGACAGGCATTACTCTGAAGCTTTCTTT
- TRBJ1-1 - TRBV2 CASSDNRGGYTEAFF TGTGCCAGCAGCGATAACCGGGGAGGCTACACTGAAGCTTTCTTT
TRBD2 TRBJ2-1 - TRBV7-7 CASSLGLAGSNEQFF TGTGCCAGCAGCTTAGGACTAGCGGGGAGTAATGAGCAGTTCTTC
TRBD2 TRBJ2-5 - TRBV6-5 CASGGGAGGQETQYF TGTGCCAGTGGGGGGGGAGCGGGGGGACAAGAGACCCAGTACTTC
- TRBJ2-1 - TRBV7-9 CAVAHEQFF TGTGCAGTAGCCCATGAGCAGTTCTTC
- TRBJ1-1 - TRBV19 CASSIQVGGNTEAFF TGTGCCAGTAGTATACAGGTAGGGGGGAACACTGAAGCTTTCTTT
- TRBJ2-2 - TRBV4-2 CASSQDLTGGFAGELFF TGTGCCAGCAGCCAAGATCTAACGGGGGGCTTCGCCGGGGAGCTGTTTTTT
- TRBJ2-7 - TRBV5-1 CASSPRERTSREQYF TGCGCCAGCAGTCCGAGGGAAAGGACTTCTCGTGAGCAGTACTTC
- TRBJ2-1 - TRBV5-1 CASSIWNRYNEQFF TGCGCCAGCAGCATATGGAATAGATACAATGAGCAGTTCTTC
- TRBJ2-5 - TRBV6-5 CASSYSTSPKETQYF TGTGCCAGCAGTTACTCGACGTCGCCCAAAGAAACCCAGTACTTC
- TRBJ1-4 - TRBV4-1 CASSQDIWEKLFF TGCGCCAGCAGCCAAGATATCTGGGAAAAACTGTTTTTT
- TRBJ1-1 - TRBV12-5 CASGLGLTEAFF TGTGCTAGTGGTCTGGGACTGACTGAAGCTTTCTTT
TRBD2 TRBJ2-3 - TRBV3-1/TRBV3-2 CASSQPLGGGSGGTDTQYF TGTGCCAGCAGCCAACCTTTGGGAGGAGGTAGCGGGGGCACAGATACGCAGTATTTT
- TRBJ1-1 - TRBV30 CAWLENLNTEAFF TGTGCCTGGCTGGAAAATTTGAACACTGAAGCTTTCTTT
TRBD1 TRBJ1-2 - TRBV19 CASSLGQGRVGDYGYTF TGTGCCAGTAGTCTCGGACAGGGTAGGGTTGGCGACTATGGCTACACCTTC
- TRBJ1-2 - TRBV6-1 CASSEGGPYGYTF TGTGCCAGCAGTGAAGGCGGGCCTTATGGCTACACCTTC
TRBD1 TRBJ1-4 - TRBV27 CASSFGFKRQGEVEKLFF TGTGCCAGCAGTTTCGGGTTTAAACGACAGGGGGAGGTTGAAAAACTGTTTTTT
- TRBJ2-7 - TRBV15 CATSRDHGSYEQYF TGTGCCACCAGCAGAGATCACGGCTCCTACGAGCAGTACTTC
- TRBJ1-3 - TRBV6-1 CASSEHVQTSGNTIYF TGTGCCAGCAGTGAACATGTCCAGACCTCTGGAAACACCATATATTTT
TRBD1 TRBJ1-2 - TRBV6-5 CASSYSAPGQGRYTF TGTGCCAGCAGTTACTCTGCCCCGGGACAGGGACGCTACACCTTC
TRBD2 TRBJ2-3 - TRBV7-2 CASSHRLAGGLGDTQYF TGTGCCAGCAGCCACCGACTAGCGGGGGGGCTAGGAGATACGCAGTATTTT
TRBD1 TRBJ1-3 - TRBV7-9 CASSLADGTAGNTIYF TGTGCCAGCAGCTTAGCAGACGGGACAGCTGGAAACACCATATATTTT
- TRBJ1-3 - TRBV6-6 CATSSQENTIYF TGTGCCACATCCTCGCAGGAAAACACCATATATTTT